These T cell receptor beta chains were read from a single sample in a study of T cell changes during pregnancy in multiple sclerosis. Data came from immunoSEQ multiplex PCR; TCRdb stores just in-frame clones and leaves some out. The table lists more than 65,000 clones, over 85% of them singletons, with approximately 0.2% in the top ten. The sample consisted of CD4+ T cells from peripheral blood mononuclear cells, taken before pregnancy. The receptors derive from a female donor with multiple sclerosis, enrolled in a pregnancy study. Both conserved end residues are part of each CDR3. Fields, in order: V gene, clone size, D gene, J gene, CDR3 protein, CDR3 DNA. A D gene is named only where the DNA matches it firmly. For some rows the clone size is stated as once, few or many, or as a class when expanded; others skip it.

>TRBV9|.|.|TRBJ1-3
CASSVALRDTIYF
TGTGCCAGCAGCGTAGCACTCCGAGACACCATATATTTT
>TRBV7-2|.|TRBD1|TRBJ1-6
CASSLGQGNFSPLHF
TGTGCCAGCAGCTTGGGACAGGGGAACTTTTCACCCCTCCACTTT
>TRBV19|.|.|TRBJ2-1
CASSGAGRDPNEQFF
TGTGCCAGTAGTGGCGCGGGACGTGACCCTAATGAGCAGTTCTTC
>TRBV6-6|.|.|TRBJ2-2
CASTDTLSTGELFF
TGTGCCAGCACAGACACGTTATCCACCGGGGAGCTGTTTTTT
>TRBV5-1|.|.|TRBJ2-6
CASSLFGGNSGANVLTF
TGCGCCAGCAGCTTGTTTGGAGGGAACTCTGGGGCCAACGTCCTGACTTTC
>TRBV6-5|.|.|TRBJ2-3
CASSSKVQYF
TGTGCCAGCAGTTCTAAAGTGCAGTATTTT
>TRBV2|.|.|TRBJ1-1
CASTLDGAGLFPLEAFF
TGTGCCAGCACCTTAGACGGAGCAGGGCTGTTCCCCTTGGAAGCTTTCTTT
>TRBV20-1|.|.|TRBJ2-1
CSARLNEQFF
TGCAGTGCTCGTCTCAATGAGCAGTTCTTC
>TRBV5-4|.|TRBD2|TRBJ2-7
CASSLLAGGPHEQYF
TGTGCCAGCAGCTTACTAGCGGGGGGGCCCCACGAGCAGTACTTC
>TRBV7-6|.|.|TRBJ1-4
CASSLIATNEKLFF
TGTGCCAGCAGTCTCATAGCAACTAATGAAAAACTGTTTTTT
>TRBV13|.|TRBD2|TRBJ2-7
CASSPIGGAGVEQYF
TGTGCCAGCAGCCCTATTGGGGGAGCGGGAGTTGAGCAGTACTTC
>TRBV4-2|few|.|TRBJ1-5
CASSQGDGRDSNQPQHF
TGTGCCAGCAGCCAAGGCGATGGCAGGGATAGCAATCAGCCCCAGCATTTT
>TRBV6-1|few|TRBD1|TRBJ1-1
CASSDRGRTEAFF
TGTGCCAGCAGCGACAGGGGGCGCACTGAAGCTTTCTTT
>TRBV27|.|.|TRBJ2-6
CASSIVPGHPSGANVLTF
TGTGCCAGCAGTATCGTCCCCGGACACCCCTCTGGGGCCAACGTCCTGACTTTC
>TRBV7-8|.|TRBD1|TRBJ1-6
CASSRDRASNSPLHF
TGTGCCAGCAGCCGGGACAGGGCGAGTAACTCACCCCTCCACTTT
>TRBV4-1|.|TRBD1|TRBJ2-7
CASSLRQGLNEQYF
TGCGCCAGCAGCCTACGACAGGGTTTGAACGAGCAGTACTTC
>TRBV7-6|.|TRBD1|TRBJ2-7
CASSLGTGAAYEQYF
TGTGCCAGCAGCTTAGGGACAGGGGCGGCCTACGAGCAGTACTTC
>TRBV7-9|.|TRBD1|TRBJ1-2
CASSPRTGAYGYTF
TGTGCCAGCAGCCCTAGGACAGGGGCGTATGGCTACACCTTC
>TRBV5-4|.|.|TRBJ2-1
CASSLGSGNSYNEQFF
TGTGCCAGCAGCTTGGGGTCAGGGAACTCCTACAATGAGCAGTTCTTC
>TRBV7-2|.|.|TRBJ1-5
CASSLVDRGDQPQHF
TGTGCCAGCAGCTTAGTGGACAGAGGGGATCAGCCCCAGCATTTT
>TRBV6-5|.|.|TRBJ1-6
CASSYLTESRNSPLHF
TGTGCCAGCAGTTACCTAACCGAGTCCCGTAATTCACCCCTCCACTTT
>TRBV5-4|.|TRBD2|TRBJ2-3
CASSPPFSSGKHTQYF
TGTGCCAGCAGCCCCCCTTTCTCTAGCGGAAAGCATACGCAGTATTTT
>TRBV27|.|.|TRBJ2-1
CASRAENYNEQFF
TGTGCCAGCAGGGCGGAGAACTACAATGAGCAGTTCTTC
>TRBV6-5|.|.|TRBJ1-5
CASSYMRGRDQPQHF
TGTGCCAGCAGTTACATGCGGGGAAGGGATCAGCCCCAGCATTTT
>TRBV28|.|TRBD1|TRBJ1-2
CASSLGDSFLQPSF
TGTGCCAGCAGCCTTGGGGACAGTTTTCTCCAACCGTCCTTC
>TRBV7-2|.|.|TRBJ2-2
CASSLNEIPAGELFF
TGTGCCAGCAGCTTGAACGAAATCCCCGCGGGGGAGCTGTTTTTT
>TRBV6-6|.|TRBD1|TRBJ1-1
CASSTRQGKAFF
TGTGCCAGCAGTACCCGACAGGGCAAAGCTTTCTTT
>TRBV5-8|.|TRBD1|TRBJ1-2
CASSPIQGDGYTF
TGTGCCAGCAGCCCAATACAGGGGGATGGCTACACCTTC
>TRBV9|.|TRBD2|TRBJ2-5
CASSLGLAGEETQYF
TGTGCCAGCAGCCTAGGACTAGCGGGAGAAGAGACCCAGTACTTC
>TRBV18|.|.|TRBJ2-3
CASSPTSTDTQYF
TGTGCCAGCTCACCAACTAGCACAGATACGCAGTATTTT
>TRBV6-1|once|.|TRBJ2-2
CASSAPGTGELFF
TGTGCCAGCAGTGCCCCAGGTACCGGGGAGCTGTTTTTT
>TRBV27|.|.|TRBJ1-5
CASSTHSNQPQHF
TGTGCCAGCAGTACTCATAGCAATCAGCCCCAGCATTTT
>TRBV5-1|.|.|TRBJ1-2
CASSLDNPVPYGYTF
TGCGCCAGCAGCTTGGATAACCCGGTCCCCTATGGCTACACCTTC
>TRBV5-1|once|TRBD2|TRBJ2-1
CASSARLAGVMNEQFF
TGCGCCAGCAGCGCCCGACTAGCGGGAGTTATGAATGAGCAGTTCTTC
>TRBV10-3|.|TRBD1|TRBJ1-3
CAISESTGSGNTIYF
TGTGCCATCAGTGAGTCGACAGGGTCTGGAAACACCATATATTTT
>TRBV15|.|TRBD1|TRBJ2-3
CATSRDPTGGVDTQYF
TGTGCCACCAGCAGAGACCCGACAGGGGGAGTGGATACGCAGTATTTT
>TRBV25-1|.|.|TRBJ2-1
CASSGLFGTYNEQFF
TGTGCCAGCAGCGGACTATTCGGCACCTACAATGAGCAGTTCTTC